These T cell receptor beta chains were read from a single sample in a study of regulatory T cells in long-lasting Graves disease. TCRdb re-called the multiplex PCR reads through MiXCR, storing one row per CDR3 protein. The sample has about 500,000 distinct CDR3 sequences, about 17% seen once. These data were also reused for a study on T cells in Graves' hyperthyroidism and ophthalmopathy.

Sequencing used peripheral blood mononuclear cells (PBMCs), obtained at new diagnosis, from a patient treated with antithyroid drugs. The receptors were sampled from a man between 35 and 55 years old with Graves disease. Both conserved end residues are part of each CDR3. The D gene is left open where the match is weak. Size is stated for part of the rows, as once, few or many counts, or as a class when the clone is expanded.

TRBJ2-1 TRBD1 TRBV2 many TGTGCCAGCAGGGACAGGAGCGGCTCCTACAATGAGCAGTTCTTC CASRDRSGSYNEQFF
TRBJ1-4 TRBD1 TRBV3-1 many TGTGCCAGCAGCCAAGGCGTGCGACAGGGGTTTGAAAAACTGTTTTTT CASSQGVRQGFEKLFF
TRBJ1-5 TRBD1 TRBV19 . TGTGCCAGTAGGGGGACAGGGAGAGGTCAGCCCCAGCATTTT CASRGTGRGQPQHF
TRBJ2-7 TRBD2 TRBV18 many TGTGCCAGCTCACGAACTGGGACTAGCTACGAGCAGTACTTC CASSRTGTSYEQYF
TRBJ2-7 TRBD2 TRBV20-1 many TGCAGTGCTAGAGTAGCGGGAGGGCCCTACGAGCAGTACTTC CSARVAGGPYEQYF
TRBJ2-1 . TRBV27 many TGTGCCAGCAGTTTATTTGGGGTAAATGAGCAGTTCTTC CASSLFGVNEQFF
TRBJ2-1 . TRBV2 many TGTGCCAGCAGTGAAGGCAGCGGACCTTTTTACAATGAGCAGTTCTTC CASSEGSGPFYNEQFF
TRBJ2-1 TRBD1 TRBV20-1 many TGCAGTGCTAGAGATTTGGGGACAGGGCAAGGCAATGAGCAGTTCTTC CSARDLGTGQGNEQFF
TRBJ2-1 . TRBV3-1 many TGTGCCAGCAGTCGGACGAAAAGAGAGCAGTTCTTC CASSRTKREQFF
TRBJ2-1 TRBD2 TRBV28 many TGTGCCAGCAGTTCACTAATTTCTAGCGGGGAGCGCTACAATGAGCAGTTCTTC CASSSLISSGERYNEQFF
TRBJ2-1 TRBD1 TRBV7-2 . TGTGCCAGCAGCCCCCCGGGACAGGGGCGCCATGAGCAGTTCTTC CASSPPGQGRHEQFF
TRBJ2-2 . TRBV12-3/TRBV12-4 . TGTGCCAGCAGTTTGGTCGGGAGTGTCACCGGGGAGCTGTTTTTT CASSLVGSVTGELFF
TRBJ2-7 . TRBV5-6 many TGTGCCAGCAGCCGGTCGACCTACGAGCAGTACTTC CASSRSTYEQYF
TRBJ2-3 . TRBV28 many TGTGCCAGCAGTTTAGGCGCCCAGGGAGGAGATACGCAGTATTTT CASSLGAQGGDTQYF
TRBJ2-6 . TRBV5-1 many TGCGCCAGCAGCTTGGGGCAACTCTCTGGGGCCAACGTCCTGACTTTC CASSLGQLSGANVLTF
TRBJ2-7 . TRBV6-1 few TGTGCCAGCAGTCGTTGGGACGAGCAGTACTTC CASSRWDEQYF
TRBJ2-7 . TRBV24-1 few TGTGCCACCAGGGGCAAAAGGACAGAGATCTACGAGCAGTACTTC CATRGKRTEIYEQYF
TRBJ2-7 TRBD2 TRBV28 many TGTGCCAGCAGTTCCACTAGCGGGGAATCCTACGAGCAGTACTTC CASSSTSGESYEQYF
TRBJ2-3 . TRBV12-3/TRBV12-4 many TGTGCCAGCAGTTCCTGGGGAGATACGCAGTATTTT CASSSWGDTQYF
TRBJ2-3 TRBD1 TRBV3-1 many TGTGCCAGCAGCCAAGCAGGGGGCGCGGAGGATACGCAGTATTTT CASSQAGGAEDTQYF
TRBJ2-7 . TRBV19 . TGTGCCAGTAGAACCCTCATACAGGTGGAATCCTACGAGCAGTACTTC CASRTLIQVESYEQYF
TRBJ1-3 . TRBV6-1 few TGTGCCAGCAGTGAAGGGGCAGGACTGGGGGGAAACACCATATATTTT CASSEGAGLGGNTIYF
TRBJ2-1 TRBD2 TRBV12-3/TRBV12-4 . TGTGCCAGCAGCCAACCCGGGACTAGCGCCAGTGTTGAGCAGTTCTTC CASSQPGTSASVEQFF
TRBJ2-7 . TRBV20-1 many TGCAGTGCTAGAACGCTCTACGAGCAGTACTTC CSARTLYEQYF
TRBJ2-3 . TRBV11-3 many TGTGCCAGCAGCTTGGGTCGAAATAAGGCAGATACGCAGTATTTT CASSLGRNKADTQYF
TRBJ2-7 . TRBV12-3/TRBV12-4 many TGTGCCAGCAGTCCAGGACAGATAGGCTCCTACGAGCAGTACTTC CASSPGQIGSYEQYF
TRBJ2-7 . TRBV6-1 . TGTGCCAGTTCCCCAATCGAGCAATCCTACGAGCAGTACTTC CASSPIEQSYEQYF
TRBJ2-2 TRBD2 TRBV2 many TGTGCCAGCCGGCCAGGGACTAGCGGGAGGGCCATCACCGGGGAGCTGTTTTTT CASRPGTSGRAITGELFF
TRBJ1-2 . TRBV12-3/TRBV12-4 many TGTGCCAGCAGTGTTGGGAGTTGGGGCTACACCTTC CASSVGSWGYTF
TRBJ2-5 TRBD2 TRBV20-1 many TGCAGTGCTAGAGATGCTAGCGGGAGCGGAGAGACCCAGTACTTC CSARDASGSGETQYF
TRBJ2-2 TRBD1 TRBV18 few TGTGCCAGCTCACCCCCCGACAGGGTGATCACCGGGGAGCTGTTTTTT CASSPPDRVITGELFF
TRBJ2-7 . TRBV7-8 few TGTGCCAGCAGCCCATCCAGCGCGATTCCCTCCTACGAGCAGTACTTC CASSPSSAIPSYEQYF
TRBJ2-7 TRBD2 TRBV6-2/TRBV6-3 many TGTGCCAGCAGTTTCCGGGAGGCTTACGAGCAGTACTTC CASSFREAYEQYF
TRBJ2-2 TRBD2 TRBV6-1 many TGTGCCAGCAGCATCCGGGAGGGCCTCGGGGAGCTGTTTTTT CASSIREGLGELFF
TRBJ2-3 . TRBV6-2/TRBV6-3 many TGTGCCAGCAGTTCTGGTAGCCCAGATACGCAGTATTTT CASSSGSPDTQYF
TRBJ2-7 . TRBV12-3/TRBV12-4 many TGTGCCAGCAGTTTAGAGGGGGGGCCCGGGTACGAGCAGTACTTC CASSLEGGPGYEQYF
TRBJ2-1 . TRBV10-3 few TGTGCCATCAGCCTCAGCTCCTACAATGAGCAGTTCTTC CAISLSSYNEQFF
TRBJ2-1 TRBD1 TRBV5-1 many TGCGCCAGCAGCCCGGACGCCCGGGACAGGGGTGGGCAGTTCTTC CASSPDARDRGGQFF
TRBJ1-1 TRBD1 TRBV28 many TGTGCCAGCAGTTTATCTATAGCGACAGGGACCAATGAAGCTTTCTTT CASSLSIATGTNEAFF
TRBJ2-1 . TRBV6-5 few TGTGCCAGCAGTTACGAGGTCTCCTACAATGAGCAGTTCTTC CASSYEVSYNEQFF
TRBJ2-4 . TRBV12-3/TRBV12-4 many TGTGCCAGCAGTCCCCGGCGGACCCGGGCGGTGGACATTCAGTACTTC CASSPRRTRAVDIQYF
TRBJ2-7 . TRBV6-1 few TGTGCCAGCAAACCTACTAGTGGCGAGCAGTACTTC CASKPTSGEQYF
TRBJ2-1 . TRBV28 . TGTGCCAGCATCTCGACCCCCGTGGGCAATGAGCAGGTCTTC CASISTPVGNEQVF
TRBJ2-6 . TRBV2 many TGTGCCAGCAGGACCGGGACTGGGGCCAACGTCCTGACTTTC CASRTGTGANVLTF
TRBJ2-7 TRBD1 TRBV6-5 many TGTGCCAGCAGTTACTCCGGGACAGGGTATTCCTACGAGCAGTACTTC CASSYSGTGYSYEQYF
TRBJ2-7 TRBD2 TRBV12-3/TRBV12-4 many TGTGCCAGCAGCCCCACTAGCGGGAGTTGGAACGAGCAGTACTTC CASSPTSGSWNEQYF
TRBJ2-1 . TRBV2 . TGTGCCAGCAGTGAGTCAGGGTGGAATGAGCAGTTCTTC CASSESGWNEQFF
TRBJ1-1 . TRBV4-2 few TGTGCCAGCAGCCAAGATAAGAGGGAGAGTTTGGACACTGAAGCTTTCTTT CASSQDKRESLDTEAFF
TRBJ1-1 . TRBV7-2 many TGTGCCAGCAGCCCCCACACAGGTCTCAAAGCTTTCTTT CASSPHTGLKAFF
TRBJ1-1 . TRBV7-2 . TGTGCCAGCAGCCATGAATGGACGAACACTGAAGCTTTCTTT CASSHEWTNTEAFF
TRBJ2-3 TRBD2 TRBV10-3 many TGTGCCATCAGTCTAGCGGGGAACACAGATACGCAGTATTTT CAISLAGNTDTQYF